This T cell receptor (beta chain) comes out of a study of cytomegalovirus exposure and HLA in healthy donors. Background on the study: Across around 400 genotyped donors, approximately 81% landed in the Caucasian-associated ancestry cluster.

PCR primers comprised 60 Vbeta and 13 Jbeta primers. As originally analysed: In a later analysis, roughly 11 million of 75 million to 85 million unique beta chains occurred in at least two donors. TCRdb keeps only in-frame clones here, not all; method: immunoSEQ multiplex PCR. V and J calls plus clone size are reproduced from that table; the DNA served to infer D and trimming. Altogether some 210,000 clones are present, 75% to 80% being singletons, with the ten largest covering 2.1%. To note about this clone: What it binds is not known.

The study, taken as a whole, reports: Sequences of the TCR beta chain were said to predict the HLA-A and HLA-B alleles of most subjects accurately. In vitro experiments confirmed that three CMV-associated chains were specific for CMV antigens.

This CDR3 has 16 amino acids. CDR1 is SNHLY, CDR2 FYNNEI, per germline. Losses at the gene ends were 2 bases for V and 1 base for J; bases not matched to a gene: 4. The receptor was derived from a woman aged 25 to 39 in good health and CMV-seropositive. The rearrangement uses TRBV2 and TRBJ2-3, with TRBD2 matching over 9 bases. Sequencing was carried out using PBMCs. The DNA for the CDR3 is TGTGCCAGCAGTGAAAAGGCTAGCGGGGGCACAGATACGCAGTATTTT. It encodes CASSEKASGGTDTQYF.